This TCR beta chain appears in the sequencing data of a study of cytomegalovirus exposure and HLA in healthy donors. Concerning this clone itself: As yet, its antigen is unknown.

Broader study findings: Presence/absence analysis assumed near-uniform sequencing depth across donors. Both high specificity and high sensitivity reportedly marked the classifier's diagnosis of cytomegalovirus status. In a later analysis, common viral pathogens appeared linked to several of the most significant clusters.

This CDR3 contains 15 residues. Per germline, CDR1 MNHEY and CDR2 SVGAGI. V lost 4 bases, J lost 0 bases, and 2 bases stayed unmatched. The PCR was carried out with 60 Vbeta primers and 13 Jbeta primers. Original processing methods: Counted up in a later analysis, unique TCR beta chains came to some 72 million, with some 9.9 million shared. This table comes from immunoSEQ multiplex PCR, and its TCRdb copy is limited to in-frame clones, with some not included. V, J and clone size were drawn from that table, and D and trimming were deduced from the DNA. The data hold 180,000 or so clones, with roughly 74% observed a single time.

This TCR derives from a woman between 40 and 50 years old in good health and CMV-seropositive. This chain uses TRBV6-5 with TRBJ2-1, with 8 bases lining up with TRBD1. The sequencing input was PBMCs. The CDR3 protein is CASSWDRSSYNEQFF. CDR3 nucleotides: TGTGCCAGCAGTTGGGACAGGAGCTCCTACAATGAGCAGTTCTTC.